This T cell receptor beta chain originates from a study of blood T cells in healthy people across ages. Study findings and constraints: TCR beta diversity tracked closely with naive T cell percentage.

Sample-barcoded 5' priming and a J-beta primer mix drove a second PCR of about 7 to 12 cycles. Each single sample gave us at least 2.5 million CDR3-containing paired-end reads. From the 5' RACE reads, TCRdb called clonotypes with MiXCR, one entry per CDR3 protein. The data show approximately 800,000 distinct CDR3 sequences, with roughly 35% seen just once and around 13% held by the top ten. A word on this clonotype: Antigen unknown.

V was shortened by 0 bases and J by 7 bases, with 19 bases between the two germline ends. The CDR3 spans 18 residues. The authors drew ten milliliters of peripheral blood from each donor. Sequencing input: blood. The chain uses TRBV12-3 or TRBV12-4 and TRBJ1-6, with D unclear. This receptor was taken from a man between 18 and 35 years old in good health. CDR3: CASSLAEYEGGWNSPLHF. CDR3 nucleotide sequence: TGTGCCAGCAGTTTAGCGGAGTACGAAGGCGGATGGAATTCACCCCTCCACTTT.